The sequence of this TCR beta chain was determined in a study of early stage breast cancer tumors. Measured with immunoSEQ multiplex PCR; TCRdb has only the in-frame clones, and not every one. Here the sample spans under 75,000 clones, about three quarters being singletons. Germline values: CDR1 MNHEY, CDR2 SVGAGI. Trimming stripped 5 bases from V and 3 bases from J, with 7 bases between. The CDR3 sequence is 13 residues long. This clonotype originated in a person aged 30 to 40 with breast cancer. V is TRBV6-5 and J is TRBJ1-4; D not certain. Specimen: blood. This CDR3 reads CASSEIANEKLFF. The CDR3 DNA reads TGTGCCAGCAGTGAAATCGCTAATGAAAAACTGTTTTTT.